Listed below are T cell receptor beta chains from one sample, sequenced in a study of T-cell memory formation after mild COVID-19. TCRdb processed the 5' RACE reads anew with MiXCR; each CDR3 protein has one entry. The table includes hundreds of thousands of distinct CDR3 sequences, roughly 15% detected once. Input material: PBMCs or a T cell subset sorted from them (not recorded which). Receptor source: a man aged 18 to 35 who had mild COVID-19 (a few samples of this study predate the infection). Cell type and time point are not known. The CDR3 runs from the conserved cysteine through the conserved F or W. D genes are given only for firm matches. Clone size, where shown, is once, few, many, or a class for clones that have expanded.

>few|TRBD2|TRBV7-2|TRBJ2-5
TGTGCCAGCAGCTTTGGGCTGGGCGGGGGGAAAGAGACCCAGTACTTC
CASSFGLGGGKETQYF
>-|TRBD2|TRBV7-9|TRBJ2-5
TGTGCCAGCACCGGAGGACTAGAGCTTCCGTTGGCCCAGTACTTC
CASTGGLELPLAQYF
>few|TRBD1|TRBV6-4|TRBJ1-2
TGTGCCAGCAGTGACTCGGAGGGGGCCGGTGGCTACACCTTC
CASSDSEGAGGYTF
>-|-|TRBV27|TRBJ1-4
TGTGCCAGCAGTCGCCGGCAGTCAGGAGAAAAACTGTTTTTT
CASSRRQSGEKLFF
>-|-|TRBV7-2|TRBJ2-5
TGTGCCAGCAGCTTCCCAAGCGACTGGTTGGAGACCCAGTACTTC
CASSFPSDWLETQYF
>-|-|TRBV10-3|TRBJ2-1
TGTGCCCTCAGTGAGTCGGGGGAGCAGTTCTTC
CALSESGEQFF
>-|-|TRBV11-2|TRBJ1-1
TGTGCCAGCAGCTTAGGTCGGGGAAGGGTCACTGAAGCTTTCTTT
CASSLGRGRVTEAFF
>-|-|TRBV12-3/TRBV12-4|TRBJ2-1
TGTGCCAGTCGGACGGACTACAATGAGCAGTTCTTC
CASRTDYNEQFF
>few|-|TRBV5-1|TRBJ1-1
TGCGCCAGCAGCTTGGCCGGGACACTCAGAGGGACTGAAGCTTTCTTT
CASSLAGTLRGTEAFF
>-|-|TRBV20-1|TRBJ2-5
TGCAGTGCTAGAGATCTTGAGGGGGGTTCGACGCACCAAGAGACCCAGTACTTC
CSARDLEGGSTHQETQYF
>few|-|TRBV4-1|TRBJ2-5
TGCGCCAGCAGCCAAGTGGGGGCGGCAAGAGTGACCCAGTACTTC
CASSQVGAARVTQYF
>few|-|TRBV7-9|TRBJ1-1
TGTGCCAGCAGCTTAAAGCCGAGGGATGAGACTGAAGCTTTCTTT
CASSLKPRDETEAFF